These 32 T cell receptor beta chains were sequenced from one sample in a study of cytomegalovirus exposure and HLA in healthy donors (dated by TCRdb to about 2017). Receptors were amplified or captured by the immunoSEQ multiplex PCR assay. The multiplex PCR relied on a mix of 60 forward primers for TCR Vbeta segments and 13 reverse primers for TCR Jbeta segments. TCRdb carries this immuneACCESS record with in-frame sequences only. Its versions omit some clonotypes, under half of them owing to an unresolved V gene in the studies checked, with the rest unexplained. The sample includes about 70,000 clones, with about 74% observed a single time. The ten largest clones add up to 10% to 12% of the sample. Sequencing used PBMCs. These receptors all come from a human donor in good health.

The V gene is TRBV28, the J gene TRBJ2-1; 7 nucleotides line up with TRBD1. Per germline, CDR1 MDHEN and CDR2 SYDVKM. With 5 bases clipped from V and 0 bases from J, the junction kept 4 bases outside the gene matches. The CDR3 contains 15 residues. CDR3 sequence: CASSRQGASYNEQFF. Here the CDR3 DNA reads TGTGCCAGCAGTCGACAGGGCGCCTCCTACAATGAGCAGTTCTTC.

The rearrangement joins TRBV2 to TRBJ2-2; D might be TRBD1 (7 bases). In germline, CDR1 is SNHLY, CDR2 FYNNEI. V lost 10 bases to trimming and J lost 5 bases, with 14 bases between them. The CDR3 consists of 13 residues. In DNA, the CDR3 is TGTGCCACGGGGGACAGCCCGACCGGGGAGCTGTTTTTT. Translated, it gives CATGDSPTGELFF. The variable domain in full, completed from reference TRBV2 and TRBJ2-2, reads EPEVTQTPSHQVTQMGQEVILRCVPISNHLYFYWYRQILGQKVEFLVSFYNNEISEKSEIFDDQFSVERPDGSNFTLKIRSTKLEDSAMYFCATGDSPTGELFFGEGSRLTVL.

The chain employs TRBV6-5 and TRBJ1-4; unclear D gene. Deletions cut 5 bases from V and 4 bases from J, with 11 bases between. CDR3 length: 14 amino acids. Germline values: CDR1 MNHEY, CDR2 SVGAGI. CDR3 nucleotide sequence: TGTGCCAGCAGTCAGACATGGGTTAATGAAAAACTGTTTTTT. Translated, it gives CASSQTWVNEKLFF.

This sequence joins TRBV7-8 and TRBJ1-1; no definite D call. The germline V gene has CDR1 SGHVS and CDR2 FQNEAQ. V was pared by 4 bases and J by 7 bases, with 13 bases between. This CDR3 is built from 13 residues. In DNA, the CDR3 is TGTGCCAGCAGCTCCACCGGGGTAGATGAAGCTTTCTTT. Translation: CASSSTGVDEAFF.

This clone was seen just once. For the CDR3, the DNA is TGTGCCAGTAGTGCCCTCCGGGACAGTGAGCAGTACTTC. Its translation: CASSALRDSEQYF. The chain carries TRBV19 and TRBJ2-7; 7 bases line up with TRBD1. J was trimmed by 7 bases and V by 5 bases; bases with no gene match: 8. The length of the CDR3 is 13 residues. Germline CDR1 LNHDA, CDR2 SQIVND (reference sequence).

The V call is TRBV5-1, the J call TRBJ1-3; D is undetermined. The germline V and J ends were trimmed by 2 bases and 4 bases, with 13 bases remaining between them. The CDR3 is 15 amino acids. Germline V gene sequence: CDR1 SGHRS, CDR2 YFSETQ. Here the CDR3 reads CASSFSLSGGNTIYF. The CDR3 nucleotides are TGCGCCAGCAGCTTCTCTTTATCGGGGGGAAACACCATATATTTT.

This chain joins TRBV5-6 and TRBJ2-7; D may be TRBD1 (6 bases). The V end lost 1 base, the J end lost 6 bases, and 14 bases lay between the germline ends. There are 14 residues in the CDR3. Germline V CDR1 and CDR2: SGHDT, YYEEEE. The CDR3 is CASSLRQGSAEQYF. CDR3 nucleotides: TGTGCCAGCAGCTTGCGTCAGGGGAGCGCCGAGCAGTACTTC.

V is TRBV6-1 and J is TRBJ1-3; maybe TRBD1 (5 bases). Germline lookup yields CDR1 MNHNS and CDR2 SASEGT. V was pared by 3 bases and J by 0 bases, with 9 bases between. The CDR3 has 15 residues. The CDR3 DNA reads TGTGCCAGCAGTGAGAGGGGAGGCTCTGGAAACACCATATATTTT. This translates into CASSERGGSGNTIYF.

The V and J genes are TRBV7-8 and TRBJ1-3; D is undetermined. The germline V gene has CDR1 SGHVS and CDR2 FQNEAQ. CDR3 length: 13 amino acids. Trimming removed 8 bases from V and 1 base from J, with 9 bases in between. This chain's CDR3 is CASSEGSGNTIYF. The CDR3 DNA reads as TGTGCCAGCTCCGAGGGATCTGGAAACACCATATATTTT.

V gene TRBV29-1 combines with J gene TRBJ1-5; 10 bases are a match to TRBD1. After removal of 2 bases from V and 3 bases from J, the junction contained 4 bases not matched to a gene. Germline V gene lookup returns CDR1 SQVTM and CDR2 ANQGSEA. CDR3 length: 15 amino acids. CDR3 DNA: TGCAGCGTTGAATGGGACAGGGGAACCAATCAGCCCCAGCATTTT. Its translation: CSVEWDRGTNQPQHF.

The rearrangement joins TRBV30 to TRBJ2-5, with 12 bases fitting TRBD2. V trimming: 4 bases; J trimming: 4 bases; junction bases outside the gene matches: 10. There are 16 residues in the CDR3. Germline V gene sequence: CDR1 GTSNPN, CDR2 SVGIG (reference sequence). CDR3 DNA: TGTGCCTGGACCACGGGGGCTAGCGGGAGGGGAGAGACCCAGTACTTC. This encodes CAWTTGASGRGETQYF.

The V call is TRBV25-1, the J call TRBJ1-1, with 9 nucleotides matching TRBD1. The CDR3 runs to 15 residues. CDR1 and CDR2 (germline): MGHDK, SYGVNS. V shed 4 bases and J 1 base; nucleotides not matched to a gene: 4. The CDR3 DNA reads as TGTGCCAGCAGTGGGCCGGGACAGGGGAACACTGAAGCTTTCTTT. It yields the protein CASSGPGQGNTEAFF.

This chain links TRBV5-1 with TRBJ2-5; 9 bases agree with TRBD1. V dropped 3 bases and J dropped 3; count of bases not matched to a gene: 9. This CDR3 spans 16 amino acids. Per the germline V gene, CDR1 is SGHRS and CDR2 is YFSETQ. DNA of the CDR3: TGCGCCAGCAGCTCACAGGGGGCTTGGGTTGAAGAGACCCAGTACTTC. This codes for CASSSQGAWVEETQYF.

The CDR3 is CASSQDREYEQYF. DNA of the CDR3: TGTGCCAGCAGCCAAGACAGGGAGTACGAGCAGTACTTC. The chain has TRBV11-1 and TRBJ2-7; TRBD1 aligns across 7 bases. In germline, CDR1 is SGHAT, CDR2 FQDESV (reference sequence). V was pared by 5 bases and J by 4 bases, with 5 bases of the junction left unmatched. The CDR3 consists of 13 residues.

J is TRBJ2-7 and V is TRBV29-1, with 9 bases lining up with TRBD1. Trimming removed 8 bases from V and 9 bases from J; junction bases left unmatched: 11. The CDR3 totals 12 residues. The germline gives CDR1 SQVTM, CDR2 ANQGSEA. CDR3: CSYRGTGRGQYF. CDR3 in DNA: TGCAGCTATAGGGGGACAGGGCGCGGGCAGTACTTC.

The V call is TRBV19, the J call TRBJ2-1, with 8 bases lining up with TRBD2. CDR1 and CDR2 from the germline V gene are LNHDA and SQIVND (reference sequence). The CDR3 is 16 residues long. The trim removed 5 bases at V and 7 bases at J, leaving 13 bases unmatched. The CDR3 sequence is CASSSGLGQTRNEQFF. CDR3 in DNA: TGTGCCAGTAGTTCGGGACTAGGGCAGACTCGAAATGAGCAGTTCTTC.

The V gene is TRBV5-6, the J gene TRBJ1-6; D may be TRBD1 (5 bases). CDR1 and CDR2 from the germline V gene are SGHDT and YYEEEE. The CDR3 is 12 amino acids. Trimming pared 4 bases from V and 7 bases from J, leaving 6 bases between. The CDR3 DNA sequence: TGTGCCAGCAGCCCAGGGAATTCACCCCTCCACTTT. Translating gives CASSPGNSPLHF.

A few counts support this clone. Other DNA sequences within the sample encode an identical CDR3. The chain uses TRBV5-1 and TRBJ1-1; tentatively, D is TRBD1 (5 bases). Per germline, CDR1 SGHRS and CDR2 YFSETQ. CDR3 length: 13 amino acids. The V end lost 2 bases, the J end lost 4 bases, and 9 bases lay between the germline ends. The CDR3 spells CASSFGGGTEAFF. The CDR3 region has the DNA TGCGCCAGCAGCTTTGGGGGAGGCACTGAAGCTTTCTTT.

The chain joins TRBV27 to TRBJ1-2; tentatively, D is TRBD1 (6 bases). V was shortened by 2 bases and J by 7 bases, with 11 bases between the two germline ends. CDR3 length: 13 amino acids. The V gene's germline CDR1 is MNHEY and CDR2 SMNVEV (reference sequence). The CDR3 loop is CASSLVGAFGYTF. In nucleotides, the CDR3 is TGTGCCAGCAGTTTAGTGGGGGCATTTGGCTACACCTTC.

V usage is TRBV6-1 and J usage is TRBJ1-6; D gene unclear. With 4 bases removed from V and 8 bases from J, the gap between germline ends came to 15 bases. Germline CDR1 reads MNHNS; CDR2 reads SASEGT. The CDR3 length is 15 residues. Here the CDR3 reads CASSASDLRDSPLHF. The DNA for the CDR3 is TGTGCCAGCAGTGCCTCGGACCTGAGGGATTCACCCCTCCACTTT.

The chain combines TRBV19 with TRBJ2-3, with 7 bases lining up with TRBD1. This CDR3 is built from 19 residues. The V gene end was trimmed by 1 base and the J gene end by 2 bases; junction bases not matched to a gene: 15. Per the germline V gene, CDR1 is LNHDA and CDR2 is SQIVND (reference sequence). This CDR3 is CASSIGWEKTGWFTDTQYF. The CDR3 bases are TGTGCCAGTAGTATAGGCTGGGAGAAGACAGGGTGGTTCACAGATACGCAGTATTTT.

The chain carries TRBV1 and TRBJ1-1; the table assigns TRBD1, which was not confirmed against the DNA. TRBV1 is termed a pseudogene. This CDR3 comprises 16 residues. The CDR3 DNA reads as TGCACCAGCAGCCAAGATCGCCCGGACAGGAACACTGAAGCTTTCTTT. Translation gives CTSSQDRPDRNTEAFF.

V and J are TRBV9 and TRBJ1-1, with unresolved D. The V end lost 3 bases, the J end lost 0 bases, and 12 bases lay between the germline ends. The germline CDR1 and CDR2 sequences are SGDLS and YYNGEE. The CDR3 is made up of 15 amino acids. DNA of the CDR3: TGTGCCAGCAGCGACGGACTAGGGATGAACACTGAAGCTTTCTTT. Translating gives CASSDGLGMNTEAFF.

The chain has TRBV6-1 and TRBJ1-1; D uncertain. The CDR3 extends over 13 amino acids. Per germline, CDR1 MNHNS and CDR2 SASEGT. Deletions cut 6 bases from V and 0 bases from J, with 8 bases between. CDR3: CASRQNLNTEAFF. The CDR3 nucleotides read TGTGCCAGCAGACAGAACTTGAACACTGAAGCTTTCTTT.

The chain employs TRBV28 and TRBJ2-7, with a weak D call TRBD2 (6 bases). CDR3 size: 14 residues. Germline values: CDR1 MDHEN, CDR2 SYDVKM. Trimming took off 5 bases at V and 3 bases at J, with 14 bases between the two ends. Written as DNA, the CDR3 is TGTGCCAGCAGTCTGGCGGGGCAGGACTACGAGCAGTACTTC. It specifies CASSLAGQDYEQYF. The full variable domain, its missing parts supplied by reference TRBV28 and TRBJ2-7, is DVKVTQSSRYLVKRTGEKVFLECVQDMDHENMFWYRQDPGLGLRLIYFSYDVKMKEKGDIPEGYSVSREKKERFSLILESASTNQTSMYLCASSLAGQDYEQYFGPGTRLTVT.

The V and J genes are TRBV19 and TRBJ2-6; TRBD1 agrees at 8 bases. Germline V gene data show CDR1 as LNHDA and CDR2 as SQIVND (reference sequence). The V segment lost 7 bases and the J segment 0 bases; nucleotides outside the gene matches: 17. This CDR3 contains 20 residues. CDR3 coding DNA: TGTGCCAGTACCCCCTCGGACAGGGTACACTTAAGCTCTGGGGCCAACGTCCTGACTTTC. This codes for CASTPSDRVHLSSGANVLTF.

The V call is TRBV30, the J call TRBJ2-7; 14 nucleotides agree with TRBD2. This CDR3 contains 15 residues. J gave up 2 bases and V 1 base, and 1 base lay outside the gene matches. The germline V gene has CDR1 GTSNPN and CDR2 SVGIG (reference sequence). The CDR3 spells CAWSGGLAGAYEQYF. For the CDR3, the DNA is TGTGCCTGGAGTGGGGGACTAGCGGGAGCCTACGAGCAGTACTTC.

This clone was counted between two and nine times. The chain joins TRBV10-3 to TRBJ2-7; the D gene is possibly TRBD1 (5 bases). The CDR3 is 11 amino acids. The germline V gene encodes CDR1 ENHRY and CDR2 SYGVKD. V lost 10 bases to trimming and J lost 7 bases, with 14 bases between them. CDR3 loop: CATRQSREQYF. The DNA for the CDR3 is TGTGCCACCAGACAGAGTAGGGAGCAGTACTTC.

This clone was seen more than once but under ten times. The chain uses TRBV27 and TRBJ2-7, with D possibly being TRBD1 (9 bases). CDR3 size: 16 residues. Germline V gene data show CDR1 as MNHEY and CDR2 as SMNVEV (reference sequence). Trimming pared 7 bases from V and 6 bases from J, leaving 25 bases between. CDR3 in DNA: TGTGCCAGCATCCGGGGGGGGCCGGGACAGGGTGCCGAGCAGTACTTC. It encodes CASIRGGPGQGAEQYF.

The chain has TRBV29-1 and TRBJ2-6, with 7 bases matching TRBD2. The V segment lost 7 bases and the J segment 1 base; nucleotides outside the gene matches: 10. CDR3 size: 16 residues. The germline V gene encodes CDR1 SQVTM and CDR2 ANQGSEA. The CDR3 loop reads CSARGEHRSGANVLTF. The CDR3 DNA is TGCAGCGCCCGGGGGGAGCACAGATCTGGGGCCAACGTCCTGACTTTC.

The CDR3 reads CASSARDRDTGELFF. The CDR3 bases are TGTGCCAGCAGTGCCCGGGACAGGGACACCGGGGAGCTGTTTTTT. The chain employs TRBV6-5 and TRBJ2-2; 9 bases are a match to TRBD1. Germline lookup yields CDR1 MNHEY and CDR2 SVGAGI. The length of the CDR3 is 15 residues. Trimming took 5 bases from V and 3 from J; bases not matched to a gene: 4.

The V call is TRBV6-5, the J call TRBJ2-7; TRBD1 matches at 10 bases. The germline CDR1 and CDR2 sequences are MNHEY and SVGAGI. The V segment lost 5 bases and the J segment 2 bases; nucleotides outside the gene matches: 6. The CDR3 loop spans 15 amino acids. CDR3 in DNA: TGTGCCAGCAGTACCGGGACAGGGGCCACCTACGAGCAGTACTTC. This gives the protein CASSTGTGATYEQYF.